These 22 T cell receptor beta chains share one sample of origin, sequenced in a study of CD8+CD57+ T cells in acquired aplastic anemia (dated by TCRdb to between 2017 and 2018). Expansion of CD8+CD57+ cells had been shown by flow cytometry in the patients chosen for sequencing. The data were produced on an Illumina HiSeq 2000. TCR beta VDJ combination and CDR3 sequence profiling used genomic DNA as the template. TCRdb applied fastp at Q25 and MiXCR to the public reads, then kept only in-frame beta chains. Every CDR3 protein is listed once, alongside the most common genes and DNA of its rows. The sample yields some 160,000 distinct CDR3 sequences; less than 60% were counted once. 3.2% of the sample rests with the top ten. The sample consisted of sorted CD4+, CD8+, or CD8+CD57+ T cells (not recorded which) from PBMCs. These receptor sequences come from a human donor with aplastic anemia.

This clonotype came up a few times. The J gene is TRBJ2-7, the V gene TRBV24-1, with 10 bases that match TRBD2. The V gene's germline CDR1 is KGHDR and CDR2 SFDVKD. There are 15 residues in the CDR3. With 9 bases clipped from V and 7 bases from J, the junction kept 14 bases outside the gene matches. Here the CDR3 DNA reads TGTGCCACCCAAAGCCTAGCGGGAGACACCAATGAGCAGTACGTC. Translating it yields CATQSLAGDTNEQYV.

CDR3 protein: CASSVGPHSSGANVLTF. The CDR3 DNA reads TGTGCCAGCAGCGTAGGGCCCCACAGTTCTGGGGCCAACGTCCTGACTTTC. The chain joins TRBV9 to TRBJ2-6, with D unclear. The CDR3 length is 17 residues. Trimming cost V 0 bases and J 1 base, with 11 bases left between them. Germline loops: CDR1 SGDLS, CDR2 YYNGEE.

This clonotype was counted only a few times. The chain employs TRBV29-1 and TRBJ1-1; D unresolved. V dropped 2 bases and J dropped 11 bases, with 12 bases sitting between them. Germline-derived CDR1 and CDR2 are SQVTM and ANQGSEA. The CDR3 sequence is 11 residues long. CDR3 nucleotides: TGCAGCGTTGAATTGGCGGGGAGGGCTTTCTTT. Protein: CSVELAGRAFF.

The J gene is TRBJ2-5, the V gene TRBV19, with D perhaps being TRBD1 or TRBD2 (6 bases each). CDR1 is LNHDA and CDR2 is SQIVND in the germline V gene (reference sequence). V gave up 6 bases and J gave up 0 bases, with 8 bases separating them. The CDR3 sequence is 13 residues long. The CDR3 DNA is TGTGCCAGTAGGGAGGGGGACCAAGAGACCCAGTACTTC. Amino acids: CASREGDQETQYF.

A word on this clonotype: Lacking the conserved final phenylalanine or tryptophan, this CDR3 likely reflects a read error. The rearrangement links TRBV5-6 to TRBJ2-7; 7 nucleotides align to TRBD1. The CDR3 covers 16 residues. V gave up 4 bases and J gave up 3 bases; unmatched junction bases: 13. Germline loops: CDR1 SGHDT, CDR2 YYEEEE. CDR3 protein: CASSLGTGVGLYEQYL. CDR3 DNA sequence: TGTGCCAGCAGCCTGGGTACAGGGGTGGGGCTCTACGAGCAGTACCTC.

In its sample, this clonotype is medium-sized. This chain connects TRBV19 to TRBJ1-5, with D possibly matching TRBD1 (5 bases). The CDR3 consists of 13 residues. Per the germline V gene, CDR1 is LNHDA and CDR2 is SQIVND (reference sequence). Trimming left V 7 bases short and J 4 bases short, with 11 bases between. The CDR3 loop is CASNYDSNQPQHF. The CDR3 DNA reads as TGTGCCAGTAATTACGACAGTAATCAGCCCCAGCATTTT. The full variable domain, completed using reference TRBV19 and TRBJ1-5, is DGGITQSPKYLFRKEGQNVTLSCEQNLNHDAMYWYRQDPGQGLRLIYYSQIVNDFQKGDIAEGYSVSREKKESFPLTVTSAQKNPTAFYLCASNYDSNQPQHFGDGTRLSIL.

This clonotype was recorded a few times. Since no conserved phenylalanine or tryptophan closes the CDR3, a read error is the likely cause. It is unclear where the CDR3 begins or ends on the DNA, so no DNA is shown, and the CDR3 is as TCRdb lists it. V usage is TRBV25-1 and J usage is TRBJ2-7; the table's D call, TRBD1, has no DNA check behind it. Termini included, the CDR3 measures 8 amino acids. Germline CDR1 is MGHDK and CDR2 is SYGVNS. CDR3 amino acids: CASSDPGQ.

The rearrangement links TRBV7-9 to TRBJ2-5; either TRBD1 or TRBD2 may supply D (7 bases each). This CDR3 comprises 16 residues. The V gene's germline CDR1 is SEHNR and CDR2 FQNEAQ (reference sequence). V was clipped by 4 bases and J by 5 bases, with 20 bases between them. CDR3 in amino acids: CASSSYRGGLWETQYF. CDR3 coding DNA: TGTGCCAGCAGCTCGTACAGGGGAGGGCTTTGGGAGACCCAGTACTTC.

This clonotype was observed many times. The chain links TRBV20-1 to TRBJ2-3; 7 bases match TRBD2. The length of the CDR3 is 18 residues. In germline, CDR1 is DFQATT, CDR2 SNEGSKA (reference sequence). J was trimmed by 3 bases and V by 1 base; bases with no gene match: 16. The CDR3 sequence: CSARGFTKAGVGTDTQYF. Written as DNA, the CDR3 is TGCAGTGCTAGAGGTTTTACCAAGGCGGGAGTGGGGACAGATACGCAGTATTTT.

J is TRBJ1-1 and V is TRBV24-1, with a weak D call TRBD1 (5 bases). Trimming took off 9 bases at V and 5 bases at J, with 9 bases between the two ends. The CDR3 is made up of 11 amino acids. The V gene's germline CDR1 is KGHDR and CDR2 SFDVKD. The CDR3 DNA reads TGTGCCACCGTGGGGGGAACTGAAGCTTTCTTT. Amino acid sequence: CATVGGTEAFF.

Notes on this clonotype: Germline is not matched at one junction end, which may reflect a read error. This chain uses TRBV10-2 with TRBJ2-2; D possibly uses TRBD1 or TRBD2 (6 bases each). The CDR3 is 13 residues long. The germline CDR1 and CDR2 sequences are WSHSY and SAAADI. CDR3 amino acids: CAISEGGTGELFF. CDR3 nucleotides: TGCGCCATCAGTGAGGGGGGAACCGGGGAGCTGTTTTTT.

This clonotype has more than one count but fewer than ten. The V gene is TRBV10-3, the J gene TRBJ1-2, with a tentative D call TRBD1 (5 bases). V was clipped by 2 bases and J by 0 bases, with 13 bases between them. This CDR3 has 16 amino acids. Germline CDR1 reads ENHRY; CDR2 reads SYGVKD. Written as DNA, the CDR3 is TGTGCCATCAGTGAGCACGGGCAGGGCTCTAACTATGGCTACACCTTC. This gives the protein CAISEHGQGSNYGYTF.

This clonotype was seen at least ten times. The CDR3 sequence is CAISEGVGRTGGNQPQHF. CDR3 sequence (DNA): TGTGCCATCAGTGAGGGGGTGGGTCGAACCGGGGGCAATCAGCCCCAGCATTTT. The chain has TRBV10-3 and TRBJ1-5; no clear D. The germline CDR1 and CDR2 sequences are ENHRY and SYGVKD. The CDR3 covers 18 residues. V was shortened by 2 bases and J by 2 bases, with 19 bases between the two germline ends.

This chain connects TRBV7-8 to TRBJ2-7; a weak D match, TRBD2 (6 bases). Germline V gene data show CDR1 as SGHVS and CDR2 as FQNEAQ. V lost 5 bases and J 2 bases, leaving 13 bases between the germline ends. CDR3 length equals 14 residues. The CDR3 bases are TGTGCCAGCAGCCACGGGACTCGAACCTACGAGCAGTACTTC. This sequence encodes CASSHGTRTYEQYF.

The table lists this clonotype with a count of one. The rearrangement uses TRBV19 and TRBJ1-2, with D perhaps matching TRBD1 (6 bases). Germline lookup yields CDR1 LNHDA and CDR2 SQIVND (reference sequence). This CDR3 has 15 residues. V shed 3 bases and J shed 6 bases, with 17 bases lying between them. The CDR3 DNA reads as TGTGCCAGTAGTATGAGTGTGCAGGGGCACCATGGCTACACCTTC. The encoded protein is CASSMSVQGHHGYTF.

This chain joins TRBV14 and TRBJ1-2; D remains unclear. V lost 3 bases and J 4 bases, leaving 12 bases between the germline ends. This CDR3 has 14 amino acids. CDR1 SGHDN and CDR2 FVKESK come from the germline V gene. CDR3 DNA: TGTGCCAGCAGCCAGAACAGTGAAAGCTATGGCTACACCTTC. This gives the protein CASSQNSESYGYTF.

Comment on this clonotype: This may come from a read error, since a much larger clone is one base off. This chain joins TRBV4-3 and TRBJ1-3, with no clear D. This CDR3 comprises 14 residues. The V gene's germline CDR1 is LGHNA and CDR2 YSLEER. The CDR3 DNA is TGCACCAGCAGCCAAGGACCCTCTGGAAACACCATATATTTT. Translated: CTSSQGPSGNTIYF.

This clonotype came up a few times. The chain carries TRBV15 and TRBJ2-5, with D perhaps TRBD2 (5 bases). CDR3 size: 14 residues. From germline, CDR1 is LNHNV and CDR2 YYDKDF (reference sequence). With 3 bases removed from V and 3 bases from J, the gap between germline ends came to 11 bases. CDR3 coding DNA: TGTGCCACCAGCAGGAGGAGCGGTGAAGAGACCCAGTACTTC. Translated, it gives CATSRRSGEETQYF.

This clonotype was observed many times. The chain has TRBV19 and TRBJ2-1, with 13 bases fitting TRBD2. Germline CDR1 and CDR2: LNHDA and SQIVND (reference sequence). The CDR3 sequence is 16 residues long. The junction had 6 bases not matched to a gene; V was cut back by 3 bases and J by 7 bases. CDR3 amino acids: CASSITSGRVGNEQFF. The CDR3 DNA reads TGTGCCAGTAGTATCACTAGCGGGAGGGTGGGGAATGAGCAGTTCTTC.

This clonotype was found many times. The chain combines TRBV20-1 with TRBJ1-2, with TRBD1 matching 10 bases. J was trimmed by 6 bases and V by 0 bases; bases with no gene match: 7. CDR1 is DFQATT and CDR2 is SNEGSKA in the germline V gene (reference sequence). This CDR3 region has 15 residues. CDR3 nucleotides: TGCAGTGCTAGAGATCACGGACAGGGGGGGAATGGCTACACCTTC. Residues: CSARDHGQGGNGYTF.

This clonotype was seen at least ten times. The rearrangement joins TRBV29-1 to TRBJ1-1, with D tentatively TRBD1 (6 bases). The V end lost 7 bases, the J end lost 3 bases, and 15 bases lay between the germline ends. This CDR3 has 13 residues. The germline V gene has CDR1 SQVTM and CDR2 ANQGSEA. In DNA form, the CDR3 reads TGCAGCGGGGGGGGCGGGATAGACACTGAAGCTTTCTTT. It translates to CSGGGGIDTEAFF.

The V and J genes are TRBV24-1 and TRBJ2-1; 9 bases match TRBD1. V lost 5 bases, J lost 8 bases, and 6 bases stayed unmatched. Germline values: CDR1 KGHDR, CDR2 SFDVKD. The CDR3 runs to 14 residues. The CDR3 reads CATSVGTGIHEQFF. DNA for the CDR3: TGTGCCACCAGTGTCGGGACAGGGATCCATGAGCAGTTCTTC.